This TCR beta chain appears in the sequencing data of a study of blood T cell repertoires in COVID-19. Overall study context: T cells, B-cell-depleted T cells, or PBMCs provided the cDNA or gDNA that served as material.

This clone was counted only a few times. Individuals aged 18 to 89 years were recruited from 24 US areas. Researchers sorted participants into cohorts using their self-reported clinical history. Exposed enrollees encountered a COVID-19 case at some point within 2 weeks before study entry. TCRdb keeps only in-frame clones here, not all; method: immunoSEQ multiplex PCR. Of about 270,000 clones detected, 80% to 95% appear once; the ten largest clones hold around 2.8%. Germline values: CDR1 LNHDA, CDR2 SQIVND (reference sequence). CDR3 length: 13 residues. V was cut by 7 bases and J by 2 bases, with 9 bases left in between.

The rearrangement links TRBV19 to TRBJ1-5, with a possible D match to TRBD1 (5 bases). This sequence was found in a man in his forties who had been exposed to COVID-19. Sequencing used PBMCs or T cells enriched from blood (not recorded which). Written as DNA, the CDR3 is TGTGCCAGTAAGGGGATCGGCAATCAGCCCCAGCATTTT. It yields the protein CASKGIGNQPQHF.